The clone carrying this T cell receptor beta chain was seen once. Other DNA sequences within the sample encode an identical CDR3. This sample was included in a study of shared clonotypes between healthy human individuals. Here immunoSEQ multiplex PCR was the method, and the copy in TCRdb shows in-frame clones only, minus some. Of approximately 2.5 million clones listed, over 85% are singletons. The V and J ends lost 1 base and 5 bases respectively, with 6 bases between them. This CDR3 has 13 amino acids. Germline CDR1 is SGDLS and CDR2 is YYNGEE. Sequencing input: naive CD4+ T cells from PBMCs. Documented subset: CD45RA+ positively selected. The chain has TRBV9 and TRBJ2-2, with D uncertain. This TCR was recovered from a man aged 18-30 years in good health. Some clones in this sample may be carry-over from other donors' samples. This CDR3 is CASSVQGTGELFF. In DNA form, the CDR3 reads TGTGCCAGCAGCGTACAAGGAACCGGGGAGCTGTTTTTT.